The clone carrying this T cell receptor beta chain was counted at least ten times. No antigen is known for it. V dropped 5 bases and J dropped 3 bases, with 14 bases sitting between them. There are 14 residues in the CDR3. The data originate from a study of T cell repertoires in cytomegalovirus infection. Turning to the study itself: HLA-B-restricted CMV epitopes that are well studied were used alongside recently identified HLA-C-restricted ones.

Each CDR3 protein is one row after TCRdb ran MiXCR on the reads. The table includes about 69,000 distinct CDR3 sequences, around 30% detected once. This TCR came from a human donor in good health (CMV status not recorded). Some clones in this sample may be carry-over from other donors' samples. This chain joins TRBV12-3 or TRBV12-4 and TRBJ2-7, with no clear D. The material was CD8+ T cells from cultured PBMCs, obtained from culture after CMV antigen stimulation. The CDR3, as DNA: TGTGCCAGCAGTGCCACCCTAGGAAGCTACGAGCAGTACTTC. Translated, it gives CASSATLGSYEQYF.